This TCR beta chain was sequenced during a study of blood T cell repertoires in COVID-19. V lost 5 bases to trimming and J lost 7 bases, with 27 bases between them. The germline CDR1 and CDR2 sequences are LNHDA and SQIVND (reference sequence). The CDR3 extends over 18 amino acids. In the study's own analysis: The assay estimated nucleated cells by amplifying reference gene primers. The repertoire was sequenced with immunoSEQ multiplex PCR; TCRdb's copy has only in-frame clones and lacks some. That table furnishes V, J and clone size, whereas the DNA furnished D and trimming. Among a few hundred thousand clones listed, about four fifths were seen once.

The chain employs TRBV19 and TRBJ1-5, with D possibly matching TRBD1 (6 bases). The TCR was taken from a man older than 75 with acute or convalescent COVID-19. The sample consisted of peripheral blood. CDR3 DNA sequence: TGTGCCAGTAGTCCCCGGGGGGCGGGGGGAGTTTCGAGCCAGCCCCAGCATTTT. Its protein is CASSPRGAGGVSSQPQHF. Combining the CDR3 with reference TRBV19 and TRBJ1-5 gives the whole variable domain DGGITQSPKYLFRKEGQNVTLSCEQNLNHDAMYWYRQDPGQGLRLIYYSQIVNDFQKGDIAEGYSVSREKKESFPLTVTSAQKNPTAFYLCASSPRGAGGVSSQPQHFGDGTRLSIL.